Given below is one TCR beta chain in context. V lost 4 bases and J 3 bases, leaving 19 bases between the germline ends. The CDR3 extends over 16 amino acids. The germline V gene has CDR1 MDHEN and CDR2 SYDVKM. The study drew its donors from healthy HIV-negative adults without recent acute infections or vaccinations. The repertoire was sequenced with immunoSEQ multiplex PCR; TCRdb's copy has only in-frame clones and lacks some. The repertoire holds over 850,000 clones, 70% to 80% seen once, with roughly 0.55% in the top ten. The sample belongs to a study of shared clonotypes between healthy human individuals. Study details: Used for every donor were three CD4 naive, three CD4 memory, two CD8 naive and one CD8 memory plate.

J is TRBJ2-7 and V is TRBV28; possible D gene TRBD2, 6 bases. Material: memory CD4+ T cells from PBMCs. The sample's subset: CD45RA-negative fraction. The origin of this receptor is a man aged 18-30 years in good health. Some clones in this sample may be carry-over from other donors' samples. CDR3 coding DNA: TGTGCCAGCAGTTCACCCTTGGGCGGGATTTTCTACGAGCAGTACTTC. Translated: CASSSPLGGIFYEQYF.